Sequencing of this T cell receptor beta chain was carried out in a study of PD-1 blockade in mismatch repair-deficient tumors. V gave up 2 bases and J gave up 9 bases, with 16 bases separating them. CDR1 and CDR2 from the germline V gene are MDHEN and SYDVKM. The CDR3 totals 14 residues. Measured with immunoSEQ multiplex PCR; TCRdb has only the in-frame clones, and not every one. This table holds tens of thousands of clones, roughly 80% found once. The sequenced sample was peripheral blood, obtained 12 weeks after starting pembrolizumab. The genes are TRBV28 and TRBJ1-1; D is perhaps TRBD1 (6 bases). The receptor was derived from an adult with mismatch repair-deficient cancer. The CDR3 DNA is TGTGCCAGCAGTTTAACCAGGGGCGCAGAGAAAGCTTTCTTT. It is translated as CASSLTRGAEKAFF.